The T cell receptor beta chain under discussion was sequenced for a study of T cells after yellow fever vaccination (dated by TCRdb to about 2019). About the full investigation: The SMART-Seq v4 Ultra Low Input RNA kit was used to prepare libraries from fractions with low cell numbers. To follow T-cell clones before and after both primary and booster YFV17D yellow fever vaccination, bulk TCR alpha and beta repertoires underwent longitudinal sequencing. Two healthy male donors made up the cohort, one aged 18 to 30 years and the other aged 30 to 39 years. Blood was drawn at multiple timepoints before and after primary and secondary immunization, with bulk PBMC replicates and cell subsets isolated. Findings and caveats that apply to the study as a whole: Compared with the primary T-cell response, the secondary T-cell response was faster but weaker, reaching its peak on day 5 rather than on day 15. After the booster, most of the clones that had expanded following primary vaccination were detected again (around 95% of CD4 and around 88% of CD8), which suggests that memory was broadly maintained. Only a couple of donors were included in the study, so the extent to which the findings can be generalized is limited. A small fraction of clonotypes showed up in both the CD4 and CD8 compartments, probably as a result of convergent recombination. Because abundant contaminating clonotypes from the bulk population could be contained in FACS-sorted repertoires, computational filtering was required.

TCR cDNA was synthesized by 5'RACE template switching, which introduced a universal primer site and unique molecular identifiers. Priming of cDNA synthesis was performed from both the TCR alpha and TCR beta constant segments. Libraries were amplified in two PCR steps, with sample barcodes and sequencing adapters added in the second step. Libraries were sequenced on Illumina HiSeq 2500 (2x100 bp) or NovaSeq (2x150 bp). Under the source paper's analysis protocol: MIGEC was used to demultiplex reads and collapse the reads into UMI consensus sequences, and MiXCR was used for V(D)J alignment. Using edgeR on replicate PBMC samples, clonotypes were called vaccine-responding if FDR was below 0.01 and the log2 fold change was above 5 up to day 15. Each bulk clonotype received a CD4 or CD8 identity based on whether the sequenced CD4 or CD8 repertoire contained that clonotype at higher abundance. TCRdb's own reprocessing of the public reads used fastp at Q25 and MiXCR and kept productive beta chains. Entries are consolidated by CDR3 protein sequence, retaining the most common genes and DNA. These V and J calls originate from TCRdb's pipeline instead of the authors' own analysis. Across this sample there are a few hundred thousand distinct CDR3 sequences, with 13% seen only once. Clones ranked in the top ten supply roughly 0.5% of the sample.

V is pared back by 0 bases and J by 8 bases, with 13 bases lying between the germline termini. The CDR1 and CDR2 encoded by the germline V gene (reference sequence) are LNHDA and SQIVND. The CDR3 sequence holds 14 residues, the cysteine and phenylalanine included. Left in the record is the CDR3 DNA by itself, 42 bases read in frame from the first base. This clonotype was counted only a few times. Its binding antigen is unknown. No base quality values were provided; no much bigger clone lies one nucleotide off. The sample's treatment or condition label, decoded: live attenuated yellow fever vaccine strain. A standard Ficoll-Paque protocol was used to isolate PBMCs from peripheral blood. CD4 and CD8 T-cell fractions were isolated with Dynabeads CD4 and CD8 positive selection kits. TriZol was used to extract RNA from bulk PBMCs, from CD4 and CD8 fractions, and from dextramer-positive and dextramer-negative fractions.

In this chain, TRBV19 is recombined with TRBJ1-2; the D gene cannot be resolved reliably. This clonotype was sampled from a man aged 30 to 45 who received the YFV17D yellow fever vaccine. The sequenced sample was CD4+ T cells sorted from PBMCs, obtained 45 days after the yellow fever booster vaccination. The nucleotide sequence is TGTGCCAGTAGTATAGAGCGACGGACGCGCGGCTACACCTTC. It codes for CASSIERRTRGYTF.